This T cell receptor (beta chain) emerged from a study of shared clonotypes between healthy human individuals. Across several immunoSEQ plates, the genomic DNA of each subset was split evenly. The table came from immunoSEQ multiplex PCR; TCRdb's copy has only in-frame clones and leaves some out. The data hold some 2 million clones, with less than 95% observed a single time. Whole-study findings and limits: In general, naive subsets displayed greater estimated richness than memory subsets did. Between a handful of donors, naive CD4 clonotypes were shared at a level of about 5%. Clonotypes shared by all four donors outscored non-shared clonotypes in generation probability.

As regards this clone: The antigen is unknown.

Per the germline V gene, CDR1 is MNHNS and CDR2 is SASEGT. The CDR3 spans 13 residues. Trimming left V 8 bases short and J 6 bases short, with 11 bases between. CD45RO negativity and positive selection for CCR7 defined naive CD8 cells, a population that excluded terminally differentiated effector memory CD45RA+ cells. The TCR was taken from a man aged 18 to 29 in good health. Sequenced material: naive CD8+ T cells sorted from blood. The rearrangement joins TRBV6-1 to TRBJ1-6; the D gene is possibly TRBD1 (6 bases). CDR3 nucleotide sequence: TGTGCCAGCCAGGGGACGGTTAATTCACCCCTCCACTTT. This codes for CASQGTVNSPLHF.